These T cell receptor beta chains were read from a single sample in a study of OX40 agonist ivuxolimab in advanced cancers. Sequenced by immunoSEQ multiplex PCR; TCRdb stores in-frame clones only, minus some. The table shows tens of thousands of clones, with about 86% occurring only once. The material was CD4+ or CD8+ T cells sorted from blood, obtained in a trial of the OX40 agonist ivuxolimab. All receptors derive from an adult with an advanced solid tumor such as melanoma, head and neck, liver or kidney cancer. The CDR3 runs from the conserved cysteine through the conserved F or W. A D gene is named only where the DNA matches it firmly. The size field is filled for only some rows; it gives once, few, many or a size class.

few,NA,TRBV5-1,TRBJ2-1,TGCGCCAGCGCACCTAGTCTCGGCTACAATGAGCAGTTCTTC,CASAPSLGYNEQFF
NA,NA,TRBV5-4,TRBJ2-5,TGTGCCAGCAGCTTGCAGGGACCGGGGGAGACCCAGTACTTC,CASSLQGPGETQYF
NA,TRBD1,TRBV7-9,TRBJ1-1,TGTGCCAGCAGCTTAGGGACAGGGGATAGTGAAGCTTTCTTT,CASSLGTGDSEAFF
NA,NA,TRBV6-5,TRBJ1-6,TGTGCCAGCAATGCCCCCGGGACAAGTAATTCACCCCTCCACTTT,CASNAPGTSNSPLHF
NA,NA,TRBV28,TRBJ2-7,TGTGCCAGCAGTTGGGTCGGCTACGAGCAGTACTTC,CASSWVGYEQYF
NA,NA,TRBV25-1,TRBJ1-4,NA,CASSATVQLMKNCFF
NA,NA,TRBV29-1,TRBJ1-3,TGCAGCGTTGAAGATCAAGAAACTCGAGGAAACACCATATATTTT,CSVEDQETRGNTIYF
NA,TRBD2,TRBV27,TRBJ2-2,TGTGCCAGCAGTTTCCGTTGGGCGGCTAGCGGGGGGGCCGATACCGGGGAGCTGTTTTTT,CASSFRWAASGGADTGELFF
NA,TRBD1,TRBV4-2,TRBJ2-1,TGTGCCAGCAGCCAACCCGACAGGGATGGTGAGCAGTTCTTC,CASSQPDRDGEQFF
NA,NA,TRBV7-6,TRBJ2-3,TGTGCCAGCAGCTTAGCATTTGGGATTAGCACAGATACGCAGTATTTT,CASSLAFGISTDTQYF
NA,NA,TRBV29-1,TRBJ1-3,TGCAGCGCCCCTGGATACGACGGAAACACCATATATTTT,CSAPGYDGNTIYF
NA,TRBD1,TRBV27,TRBJ2-7,TGTGCCAGCAGTTCGAGATCGGGACAGGGGGAGTACTACGAGCAGTACTTC,CASSSRSGQGEYYEQYF
NA,NA,TRBV10-3,TRBJ2-3,TGTGCCATCAGGGCGGTGGGGGCAGCAGATACGCAGTATTTT,CAIRAVGAADTQYF
NA,TRBD1,TRBV7-2,TRBJ1-4,TGTGCCAGCAGCTGGGACAGGGGTGGGGAAAAACTGTTTTTT,CASSWDRGGEKLFF
once,NA,TRBV19,TRBJ1-2,TGTGCCAGTAGTATAAACCTCGCAGCGGTCTATGGCTACACCTTC,CASSINLAAVYGYTF
NA,NA,TRBV7-9,TRBJ1-5,TGTGCCAGCAGCCTTCGGGGGGCCAATCAGCCCCAGCATTTT,CASSLRGANQPQHF
NA,NA,TRBV6-1,TRBJ1-2,TGTGCCAGCGAGGGGATACCATTATATGGCTACACCTTC,CASEGIPLYGYTF
NA,NA,TRBV28,TRBJ2-5,TGTGCCAGCACTCAAGCAGAGACCCAGTACTTC,CASTQAETQYF
NA,TRBD2,TRBV4-3,TRBJ2-1,TGCGCCAGCAGCCGGACTAGCGGGAGGAGCTCCTACAATGAGCAGTTCTTC,CASSRTSGRSSYNEQFF
once,NA,TRBV28,TRBJ2-1,TGTGCCAGCAGTCACCCCCGGACAGACAATGAGCAGTTCTTC,CASSHPRTDNEQFF
few,NA,TRBV27,TRBJ2-1,TGTGCCAGCAGTTTTGCCAGCCTTGGGGAGAATGAGCAGTTCTTC,CASSFASLGENEQFF
NA,TRBD1,TRBV13,TRBJ2-2,TGTGCCAGCAGCCCCGGACAGGGTAACACCGGGGAGCTGTTTTTT,CASSPGQGNTGELFF
many,TRBD1,TRBV19,TRBJ1-5,TGTGCCAGTACCACGACAGGGGCATGGCAGCCCCAGCATTTT,CASTTTGAWQPQHF
NA,TRBD1,TRBV5-1,TRBJ1-3,TGCGCCAGCAGCTGGACAGGGATAAGCTCTGGAAACACCATATATTTT,CASSWTGISSGNTIYF
NA,NA,TRBV6-1,TRBJ1-6,TGTGCCAGCAGTGAGTCGTTGGAGCCCCTCCACTTT,CASSESLEPLHF
few,NA,TRBV27,TRBJ2-3,TGTGCCAGCAGTTTCGTGGGAGGACCTCCACACACAGATACGCAGTATTTT,CASSFVGGPPHTDTQYF
once,TRBD1,TRBV9,TRBJ1-1,TGTGCCAGCACCGAACAGGGGGGCAACACTGAAGTTTTCTTT,CASTEQGGNTEVFF
NA,NA,TRBV7-9,TRBJ1-4,TGTGCCAGCACCGCTAGTTCGGGAGGAAAACTGTTTTTT,CASTASSGGKLFF
NA,NA,TRBV27,TRBJ2-7,TGTGCCAGCAGTTTATCGGCTAGGGGTGAGCAGTACTTC,CASSLSARGEQYF
NA,TRBD2,TRBV11-2,TRBJ2-1,TGTGCCAGCAGCCCCCCGGGACTAGCGGGGATTGAGCAGTTCTTC,CASSPPGLAGIEQFF
NA,NA,TRBV28,TRBJ2-2,TGTGCCAGCAGCTACAGGGCTACCGGGGAGCTGTTTTTT,CASSYRATGELFF
NA,NA,TRBV7-9,TRBJ1-1,TGTGCCAGCAGCTTTCCGCGGCTCACTGAAGCTTTCTTT,CASSFPRLTEAFF
NA,TRBD2,TRBV2,TRBJ2-1,TGTGCCAGCAGACTAGCGGGAGGTTTGAATGAGCAGTTCTTC,CASRLAGGLNEQFF
NA,TRBD1,TRBV5-1,TRBJ1-4,TGCGCCAGCAGACCTTTCCCCCGGGACAGGGAAGAGGAAAAACTGTTTTTT,CASRPFPRDREEEKLFF
NA,NA,TRBV7-2,TRBJ1-3,TGTGCCAGCAGCTCGGACATTCAATTTGGAAACACCATATATTTT,CASSSDIQFGNTIYF
NA,NA,TRBV7-7,TRBJ2-2,TGTGCCAGCAGCTTAGGACCGGGGGCCGGGGAGCTGTTTTTT,CASSLGPGAGELFF
NA,NA,TRBV30,TRBJ2-5,TGTGCCTGGAGTGTAAGACTGCGAGAGACCCAGTACTTC,CAWSVRLRETQYF
NA,NA,TRBV7-2,TRBJ1-4,TGTGCCAGCAGCTCCCCCCAACGGGCAGTTTCTAATGAAAAACTGTTTTTT,CASSSPQRAVSNEKLFF
NA,TRBD1,TRBV10-3,TRBJ2-7,TGTGCCATCAGTGAGGCGGACAGGCCCCACGAGCAGTACTTC,CAISEADRPHEQYF
NA,NA,TRBV5-6,TRBJ2-7,TGTGCCAGCAGCTTCCAGGGACGGGACGAGCAGTACTTC,CASSFQGRDEQYF
NA,TRBD1,TRBV4-2,TRBJ1-5,TGTGCCAGCAGCCCGGGACAGGGCGATCAGCCCCAGCATTTT,CASSPGQGDQPQHF
NA,NA,TRBV6-6,TRBJ2-7,TGTGCCAGCCAGGGGAGCTCCTACGAGCAGTACTTC,CASQGSSYEQYF
NA,TRBD1,TRBV9,TRBJ2-1,TGTGCCAGCAGCCGGAGGGCGGACAGGGGGGTTGACAATGAGCAGTTCTTC,CASSRRADRGVDNEQFF
few,NA,TRBV15,TRBJ2-1,TGTGCCACCAGCAGAGGGCGGACTGTAGAGCAGTTCTTC,CATSRGRTVEQFF
NA,TRBD1,TRBV2,TRBJ2-3,TGTGCCAGCGGGGGATCGACAGGGAGAAGCACAGATACGCAGTATTTT,CASGGSTGRSTDTQYF
NA,TRBD1,TRBV4-2,TRBJ1-2,TGTGCCAGCAGCCAGGACAGGGGTGGCTACACCTTC,CASSQDRGGYTF
NA,TRBD2,TRBV18,TRBJ2-1,TGTGCCAGCTCACCACCCGGTCGTCTAGCGGGAGAACATGAGCAGTTCTTC,CASSPPGRLAGEHEQFF
NA,TRBD1,TRBV19,TRBJ1-5,TGTGCCAGTAGAAGACAGGGTAATCAGCCCCAGCATTTT,CASRRQGNQPQHF
NA,NA,TRBV6-5,TRBJ1-4,TGTGCCAGCAGTTACAGGGGTTTTAATGAAAAACTGTTTTTT,CASSYRGFNEKLFF
once,NA,TRBV5-1,TRBJ1-2,TGCGCCAGCAGCTACGGCCCCACACGTCCTAACTACACCTTC,CASSYGPTRPNYTF
NA,NA,TRBV7-2,TRBJ2-6,TGTGCCAGCAGCTTAGCCCGCTCTGGGGCCAACGTCCTGACTTTC,CASSLARSGANVLTF
NA,TRBD2,TRBV9,TRBJ2-1,TGTGCCAGCAGCGCGAAAGGACTAGTAGACAATGAGCAGTTCTTC,CASSAKGLVDNEQFF
NA,TRBD1,TRBV7-9,TRBJ1-1,TGTGCCAGCAGCGCCGACAGGGGTAAGGGCCCTGAAGCTTTCTTT,CASSADRGKGPEAFF
NA,TRBD2,TRBV7-9,TRBJ2-3,TGTGCCAGCAGCTTAGTAGCGGGGGTCACAGATACGCAGTATTTT,CASSLVAGVTDTQYF